One sample yielded the 17 T cell receptor beta chains listed below, sequenced in a study of OX40 agonist ivuxolimab in advanced cancers. Generated by immunoSEQ multiplex PCR, the TCRdb table keeps only in-frame clones and is missing some. The data hold fewer than 90,000 clones, with roughly 84% observed a single time. This specimen was CD4+ or CD8+ T cells sorted from blood, taken in a trial of the OX40 agonist ivuxolimab. The origin of the receptors is an adult with an advanced solid tumor such as melanoma, head and neck, liver or kidney cancer.

The chain couples TRBV23-1 to TRBJ2-7; the D gene is possibly TRBD1 (5 bases). TRBV23-1 is annotated as an ORF whose role is uncertain. There are 14 residues in the CDR3. Deletions cut 4 bases from V and 5 bases from J, with 15 bases between. The CDR3 DNA follows: TGCGCCAGCAGTCCGAGGACAACCAACCACGAGCAGTACTTC. It yields the protein CASSPRTTNHEQYF.

This clone was found once. The chain has TRBV7-9 and TRBJ2-1, with TRBD2 matching over 10 bases. Germline trimming cut 4 bases from V and 6 bases from J; bases unmatched to any gene: 6. Germline CDR1 is SEHNR and CDR2 is FQNEAQ (reference sequence). CDR3 length equals 15 residues. The CDR3 DNA reads TGTGCCAGCAGCTCGTTAGCGGGAGGTCCCAATGAGCAGTTCTTC. It specifies CASSSLAGGPNEQFF.

This clone showed up just a few times. The chain recombines TRBV4-2 with TRBJ1-6; 7 bases align to TRBD1. The junction had 3 bases not matched to a gene; V was cut back by 0 bases and J by 4 bases. Germline V gene data show CDR1 as LGHNA and CDR2 as YNFKEQ. The CDR3 length is 16 residues. The CDR3 bases are TGTGCCAGCAGCCAAGAGGCGACAGGGTATAATTCACCCCTCCACTTT. Translation: CASSQEATGYNSPLHF.

The chain joins TRBV9 to TRBJ2-5; 12 bases align to TRBD2. CDR3 size: 19 residues. V lost 1 base and J lost 4; bases outside the gene matches: 14. Germline lookup yields CDR1 SGDLS and CDR2 YYNGEE. The CDR3 here is CASSVNTLAGGPLGETQYF. The CDR3, as DNA: TGTGCCAGCAGCGTAAATACGCTAGCGGGAGGGCCGTTGGGAGAGACCCAGTACTTC.

The gene calls are TRBV29-1 and TRBJ1-1; 9 bases align to TRBD1. Germline V gives CDR1 SQVTM, CDR2 ANQGSEA. The CDR3 length is 13 residues. Germline trimming cut 7 bases from V and 6 bases from J; bases unmatched to any gene: 9. The CDR3 DNA sequence: TGCAGCGCCCCGGGACAGGGTAGGTCTGAAGCTTTCTTT. It codes for CSAPGQGRSEAFF.

The V gene is TRBV11-2, the J gene TRBJ2-1; D is ambiguous. V lost 0 bases and J lost 0, with 9 bases in between. The CDR3 sequence is 16 residues long. The germline V gene has CDR1 SGHAT and CDR2 FQNNGV. CDR3 bases: TGTGCCAGCAGCTTAGATCCGGCTAGCTCCTACAATGAGCAGTTCTTC. It specifies CASSLDPASSYNEQFF.

The genes are TRBV6-4 and TRBJ1-1, with D unclear. Germline V gives CDR1 MRHNA, CDR2 SNTAGT. Trimming removed 4 bases from V and 2 bases from J, with 8 bases in between. This CDR3 has 13 amino acids. CDR3 sequence reads: CASSVGPNTEAFF. CDR3 DNA: TGTGCCAGCAGTGTGGGCCCTAACACTGAAGCTTTCTTT.

The chain combines TRBV19 with TRBJ2-5; D remains unclear. From germline, CDR1 is LNHDA and CDR2 SQIVND (reference sequence). V was cut by 1 base and J by 1 base, with 10 bases left in between. The CDR3 has 15 amino acids. This CDR3 is CASSIGGAGQETQYF. The CDR3 coding sequence is TGTGCCAGTAGTATAGGCGGAGCCGGCCAAGAGACCCAGTACTTC. The full variable domain, rest sourced from reference TRBV19 and TRBJ2-5, is DGGITQSPKYLFRKEGQNVTLSCEQNLNHDAMYWYRQDPGQGLRLIYYSQIVNDFQKGDIAEGYSVSREKKESFPLTVTSAQKNPTAFYLCASSIGGAGQETQYFGPGTRLLVL.

The CDR3 DNA follows: TGTGCCAGCAGCGCCTTAGCGGGAGTCGGGGCCAATGAGCAGTTCTTC. It encodes CASSALAGVGANEQFF. The chain employs TRBV9 and TRBJ2-1, with 9 bases identical to TRBD2. Germline V gives CDR1 SGDLS, CDR2 YYNGEE. The trim removed 3 bases at V and 6 bases at J, leaving 10 bases unmatched. CDR3 size: 16 residues.

This rearrangement joins TRBV4-1 to TRBJ2-1; 9 bases align to TRBD1. The CDR3 totals 17 residues. In germline, CDR1 is MGHRA, CDR2 YSYEKL. Trimming at V came to 0 bases and at J to 8 bases, leaving 11 bases not matched to a gene. The CDR3 here is CASSQDTGQGLWDEQFF. CDR3 DNA sequence: TGCGCCAGCAGCCAAGATACGGGACAGGGCCTGTGGGATGAGCAGTTCTTC.

V gene TRBV7-2 combines with J gene TRBJ2-1; the match to TRBD2 covers 10 bases. Germline V gene lookup returns CDR1 SGHTA and CDR2 FQGNSA. The CDR3 extends over 14 amino acids. V lost 1 base, J lost 7 bases, and 1 base stayed unmatched. CDR3: CASSLELAGNEQFF. The CDR3 DNA follows: TGTGCCAGCAGCTTAGAACTAGCGGGGAATGAGCAGTTCTTC. Full variable domain (remainder filled in from reference TRBV7-2 and TRBJ2-1): GAGVSQSPSNKVTEKGKDVELRCDPISGHTALYWYRQSLGQGLEFLIYFQGNSAPDKSGLPSDRFSAERTGGSVSTLTIQRTQQEDSAVYLCASSLELAGNEQFFGPGTRLTVL.

This chain joins TRBV6-1 and TRBJ1-2; 7 bases are a match to TRBD1. Germline V gene data show CDR1 as MNHNS and CDR2 as SASEGT. J was trimmed by 4 bases and V by 6 bases; bases with no gene match: 5. This CDR3 region has 13 residues. The CDR3 spells CASRTGFVYGYTF. The CDR3 DNA sequence: TGTGCCAGCAGGACAGGGTTTGTCTATGGCTACACCTTC.

The chain joins TRBV19 to TRBJ2-7, with TRBD2 identical over 7 bases. V dropped 5 bases and J dropped 1; count of bases not matched to a gene: 5. The CDR3 sequence is 14 residues long. Germline V gives CDR1 LNHDA, CDR2 SQIVND (reference sequence). The CDR3 region is CASSSGTISYEQYF. The CDR3 nucleotides are TGTGCCAGTAGTTCCGGGACTATATCCTACGAGCAGTACTTC.

J is TRBJ2-3 and V is TRBV10-3; D uncertain. Trimming removed 2 bases at V and 3 bases at J, with 9 bases between. This CDR3 contains 14 residues. The V gene's germline CDR1 is ENHRY and CDR2 SYGVKD. The CDR3 sequence: CAISEHGKTDTQYF. Written as DNA, the CDR3 is TGTGCCATCAGTGAGCACGGTAAAACAGATACGCAGTATTTT.

The table lists this clone with a few counts. For the CDR3, the DNA is TGTGCCAGCAGTTACTCAGGGGAAGGAGGCTACACCTTC. Its protein is CASSYSGEGGYTF. This chain links TRBV6-6 with TRBJ1-2, with a possible D match to TRBD1 (5 bases). This CDR3 region has 13 residues. CDR1 and CDR2 (germline): MNHNY, SVGAGI (reference sequence). V dropped 0 bases and J dropped 8 bases, with 10 bases sitting between them.

The chain links TRBV21-1 to TRBJ1-5; the DNA was not compared with TRBD1, the D call given in the table. TRBV21-1 is a documented pseudogene. The CDR3 covers 17 residues. DNA for the CDR3: TGTGCCAGCAGCGCCCCCGGGACAGCAGCCGGCGATCAGCCCCAGCATTTT. This codes for CASSAPGTAAGDQPQHF.

The chain joins TRBV28 to TRBJ1-2, with 9 bases identical to TRBD1. The length of the CDR3 is 14 residues. Per the germline V gene, CDR1 is MDHEN and CDR2 is SYDVKM. The V and J ends lost 5 bases and 5 bases, in that order; junction bases with no gene match: 6. CDR3 in amino acids: CASSRPTGGYGYTF. CDR3 DNA sequence: TGTGCCAGCAGTCGTCCGACAGGGGGTTATGGCTACACCTTC.